The rows below give T cell receptor beta chains drawn from one sample of a study of CD8+ T cells in alopecia areata. Method: immunoSEQ multiplex PCR; TCRdb's copy keeps in-frame clones and lacks some. The data show under 35,000 clones, over 65% seen once. The sequenced sample consisted of NKG2D-low CD8+ T cells sorted from blood. The receptor set was obtained from a human donor with alopecia areata. Both conserved end residues are trimmed from each CDR3. The order of the fields is J gene, V gene, CDR3 protein.

>TRBJ2-2|TRBV7-8
ASSLAQDRRTGELF
>TRBJ2-7|TRBV27
ASSWTGAYEQY
>TRBJ1-2|TRBV7-9
ASSLVTSSLDGYT
>TRBJ1-5|TRBV27
ASRFTGQGNQPQH
>TRBJ1-2|TRBV6-4
ASSDSVMTAAYGYT
>TRBJ2-5|TRBV4-2
ASSPLEIQETQY
>TRBJ1-1|TRBV5-4
ASSIGAEAF
>TRBJ2-7|TRBV6-5
ASSLTSSYEQY
>TRBJ2-7|TRBV27
ASSFGGLAYEQY
>TRBJ2-7|TRBV13
ASSSIQGRWEQY
>TRBJ1-1|TRBV29-1
SVEDREGMNTEAF
>TRBJ2-2|TRBV29-1
SVVFGASTGELF
>TRBJ2-1|TRBV15
ATSITSGENYNEQF
>TRBJ2-2|TRBV4-3
ASSQGGANTGELF
>TRBJ2-1|TRBV25-1
ASSLSSGPYNEQF
>TRBJ2-3|TRBV28
ASSKWTVDGAPTSTDTQY
>TRBJ2-7|TRBV29-1
SVEDRHSETYEQY
>TRBJ2-1|TRBV4-3
ASSQGTSGVTLEQF